This T cell receptor (beta chain) came from a study of neurological immune-mediated disorders. TCRdb itself ran the 5' RACE reads through MiXCR, one entry per CDR3 protein. The sample includes 53,000 or so distinct CDR3 sequences, 10% to 15% of them seen just once. This clonotype came up many times. This clonotype was obtained from a woman in her sixties or seventies with HTLV-1-associated myelopathy (HAM/TSP). Sequencing used PBMCs.

The CDR3 DNA is TGCGCCAGCCGGCGGACTAGCGGGACGTTAGGAGATACGCAGTATTTT. Encoded protein: CASRRTSGTLGDTQYF. The chain has TRBV5-1 and TRBJ2-3; 12 positions agree with TRBD2. The trim removed 7 bases at V and 5 bases at J, leaving 11 bases unmatched. The CDR3 covers 16 residues. The germline V gene has CDR1 SGHRS and CDR2 YFSETQ.